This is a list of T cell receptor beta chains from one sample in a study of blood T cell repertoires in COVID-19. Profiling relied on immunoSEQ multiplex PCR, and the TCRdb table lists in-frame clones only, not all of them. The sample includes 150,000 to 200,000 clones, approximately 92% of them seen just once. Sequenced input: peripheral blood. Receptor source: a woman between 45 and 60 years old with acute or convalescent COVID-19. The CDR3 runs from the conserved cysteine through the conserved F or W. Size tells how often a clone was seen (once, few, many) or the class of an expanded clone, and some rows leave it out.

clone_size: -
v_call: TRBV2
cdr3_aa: CASSEDTGAYNEQFF

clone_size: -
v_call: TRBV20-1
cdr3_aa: CSAVRRYEQYF

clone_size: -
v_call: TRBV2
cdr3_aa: CASRAGEFMNTEAFF

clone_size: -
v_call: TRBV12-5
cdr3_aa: CASGKGAGNTIYF

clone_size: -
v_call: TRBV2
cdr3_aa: CASSVRGDYDGYTF

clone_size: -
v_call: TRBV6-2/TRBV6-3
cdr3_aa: CASSYSSEQYF

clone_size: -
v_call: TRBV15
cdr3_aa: CATSTRTGYNYGYTF

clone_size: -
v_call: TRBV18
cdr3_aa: CASSPRLTGGNEQFF

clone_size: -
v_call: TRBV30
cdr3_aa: CAEDRGGLGYTF

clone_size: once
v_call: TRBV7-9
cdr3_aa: CASSLVSLRGRKTEAFF

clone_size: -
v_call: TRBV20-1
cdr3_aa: CSAPGQLGYTF

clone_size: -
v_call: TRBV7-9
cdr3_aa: CASSRDTNYGYTF

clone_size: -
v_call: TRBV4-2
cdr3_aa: CASSPGQAYEQYF

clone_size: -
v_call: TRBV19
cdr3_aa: CASTATGTAGETQYF

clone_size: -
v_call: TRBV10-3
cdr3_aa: CAISEAGQLGQPQHF

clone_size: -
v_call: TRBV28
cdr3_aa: CASSLTGEDGNTIYF

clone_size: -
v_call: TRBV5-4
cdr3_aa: CASSLGQGAEQYF

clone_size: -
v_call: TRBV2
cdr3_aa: CASSREAGYGYTF

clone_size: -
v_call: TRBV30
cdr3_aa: CAWRGQTYTEAFF

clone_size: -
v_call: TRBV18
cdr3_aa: CASSPLGGGTDTQYF

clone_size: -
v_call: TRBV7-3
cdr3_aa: CASSLKGPSLSRADTQYF

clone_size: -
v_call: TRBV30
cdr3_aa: CALTLQRPTDTQYF

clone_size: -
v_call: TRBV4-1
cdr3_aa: CASSQDGQLPNEKLFF

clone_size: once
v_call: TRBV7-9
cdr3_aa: CASSMNRKGYTF

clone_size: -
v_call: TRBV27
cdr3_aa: CASSSKNQARGNQPQHF

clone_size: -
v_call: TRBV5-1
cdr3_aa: CASSSVNPNRGEPQHF

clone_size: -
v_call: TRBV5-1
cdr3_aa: CASSAGGGESDTGELFF

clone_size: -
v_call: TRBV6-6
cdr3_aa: CASRLAGAYYNEQFF

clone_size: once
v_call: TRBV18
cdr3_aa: CASSPPGGRNEQYF

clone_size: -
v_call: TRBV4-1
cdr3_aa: CASSRTGVSLNTEAFF

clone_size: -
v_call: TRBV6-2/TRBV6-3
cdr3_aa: CASSFPGYGYEQYF

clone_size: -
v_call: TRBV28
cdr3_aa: CASSLSTGFHGYTF

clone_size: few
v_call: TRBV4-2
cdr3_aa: CASSQFRQGNSPLHF

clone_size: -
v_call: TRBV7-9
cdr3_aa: CASTQGAAGANVLTF

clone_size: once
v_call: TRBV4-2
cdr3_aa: CASSPDRDSYNSPLHF

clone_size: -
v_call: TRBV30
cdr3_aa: CAWSGGGGQPQHF

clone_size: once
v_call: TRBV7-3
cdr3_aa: CASSLGLAGNNEQFF

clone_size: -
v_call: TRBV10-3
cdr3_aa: CATHGGFPNYGYTF

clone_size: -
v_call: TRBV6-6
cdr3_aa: CASSYPRGVQPQHF

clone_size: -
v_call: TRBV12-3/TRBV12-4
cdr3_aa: CASSSGQVYGYTF

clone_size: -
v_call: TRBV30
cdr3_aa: CAWTPGTMYEQYF

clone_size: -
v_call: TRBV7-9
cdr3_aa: CASSHEDSEAFF

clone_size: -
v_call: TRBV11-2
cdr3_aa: CASTPVNTGELFF

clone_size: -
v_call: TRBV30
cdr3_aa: CAWRRQGGSNIQYF

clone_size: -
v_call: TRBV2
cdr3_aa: CASSRPAGQGFTGELFF

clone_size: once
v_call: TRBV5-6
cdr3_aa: CASSTPDRYEGYTF

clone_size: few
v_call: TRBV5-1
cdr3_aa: CASSASGQGGYGYTF

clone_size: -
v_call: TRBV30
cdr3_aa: CAWRSGQDGQPQHF

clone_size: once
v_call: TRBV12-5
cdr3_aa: CASGLTTGSGELFF

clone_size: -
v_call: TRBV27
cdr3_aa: CASIGRRETGGRWETQYF

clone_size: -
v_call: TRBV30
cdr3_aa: CAWSVGQFNSDQPQHF

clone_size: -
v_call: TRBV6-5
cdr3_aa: CASRDLVGYGYTF

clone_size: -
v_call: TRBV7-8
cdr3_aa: CASSLVGGLSNQPQHF

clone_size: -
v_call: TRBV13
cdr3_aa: CASSLGFSGAPRDMNTEAFF

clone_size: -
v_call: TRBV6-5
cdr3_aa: CASSYHNRGHREQYF

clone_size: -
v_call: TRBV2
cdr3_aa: CASSGTVREQYF

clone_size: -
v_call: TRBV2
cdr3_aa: CASSERTGVRELFF

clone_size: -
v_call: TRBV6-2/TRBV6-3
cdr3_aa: CASSSGRNYGYTF

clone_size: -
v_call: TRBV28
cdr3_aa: CASSFDRTGSSYNSPLHF

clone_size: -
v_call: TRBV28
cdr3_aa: CASRTLPGTGDRTEAFF